The TCR beta chain described here comes from a study of shared clonotypes between healthy human individuals. Study-level points and caveats: Clonotype sharing across a handful of donors was observed for around 5% of naive CD4 clonotypes.

Points on this clone: Its matching antigen is unknown.

The CDR3 consists of 16 residues. V lost 6 bases and J lost 2, with 18 bases in between. Germline V gene lookup returns CDR1 MNHGY and CDR2 SAAAGT. Sorted-subset replicate PCRs used about 190 ng of genomic DNA. This amount corresponded to tens of thousands of T cell genomes. Assay: immunoSEQ multiplex PCR; the TCRdb copy retains only in-frame clones and omits some. The sample includes more than 1 million clones, more than 75% of them seen just once. The receptor was isolated from a man younger than 30 in good health. Some clones in this sample may be carry-over from other donors' samples. Sequencing used memory CD4+ T cells from PBMCs. Subset described: CD45RA-negative fraction. The rearrangement uses TRBV6-8 and TRBJ2-3, with no clear D. The CDR3 nucleotides read TGTGCCAGCAGACGACTCGACTCCCCTACCACAGATACGCAGTATTTT. It yields the protein CASRRLDSPTTDTQYF.